What follows are 20 T cell receptor beta chains derived from one specimen sequenced in a study of OX40 agonist ivuxolimab in advanced cancers. The protocol was immunoSEQ multiplex PCR, while the TCRdb copy is restricted to in-frame clones and leaves out a portion. The data hold around 64,000 clones, with roughly 80% observed a single time. The starting material was CD4+ or CD8+ T cells sorted from blood, obtained in a trial of the OX40 agonist ivuxolimab. These receptor sequences come from an adult with an advanced solid tumor such as melanoma, head and neck, liver or kidney cancer.

The chain has TRBV19 and TRBJ2-3, with D possibly called TRBD1 or TRBD2 (6 bases each). Trimming took 5 bases from V and 2 from J, leaving 8 bases between them. This CDR3 has 13 residues. Germline lookup yields CDR1 LNHDA and CDR2 SQIVND (reference sequence). CDR3 coding DNA: TGTGCCAGTAGTGGGGGGCCCACAGATACGCAGTATTTT. Translation: CASSGGPTDTQYF.

V usage is TRBV18 and J usage is TRBJ1-5, with no clear D. The CDR3 is 12 amino acids. V was cut by 6 bases and J by 6 bases, with 9 bases left in between. CDR1 KGHSH and CDR2 LQKENI come from the germline V gene. In nucleotides, the CDR3 is TGTGCCAGCTCCATAACTGGTCAGCCCCAGCATTTT. Encoded protein: CASSITGQPQHF.

The chain is built from TRBV25-1 and TRBJ1-6; D ambiguous. V was trimmed by 2 bases and J by 10 bases, leaving 9 bases between them. The CDR3 runs to 13 residues. Germline V lookup: CDR1 MGHDK, CDR2 SYGVNS. The CDR3 DNA reads TGTGCCAGCAGTGAACGGCAAAGGTCACCCCTCCACTTT. As protein: CASSERQRSPLHF.

V gene TRBV27 combines with J gene TRBJ1-1; D unresolved. V was pared by 5 bases and J by 1 base, with 11 bases between. This CDR3 has 14 amino acids. The germline V gene has CDR1 MNHEY and CDR2 SMNVEV (reference sequence). As DNA, the CDR3 is TGTGCCAGCAGTCCCTATGCAGGGAACACTGAAGCTTTCTTT. Amino acids: CASSPYAGNTEAFF.

The chain employs TRBV4-1 and TRBJ2-3; D might be TRBD1 (6 bases). The CDR3 runs 16 residues. The germline gives CDR1 MGHRA, CDR2 YSYEKL. The germline V and J ends were trimmed by 2 bases and 0 bases, with 12 bases remaining between them. In DNA form, the CDR3 reads TGCGCCAGCAGCCAACGGTTTGGACAGAGCACAGATACGCAGTATTTT. Translation: CASSQRFGQSTDTQYF.

The gene calls are TRBV30 and TRBJ1-2; TRBD1 is a possible D gene (6 bases). V gave up 0 bases and J gave up 8 bases, with 13 bases separating them. The germline gives CDR1 GTSNPN, CDR2 SVGIG (reference sequence). The length of the CDR3 is 13 residues. CDR3 protein: CAWSVLGQKGYTF. The CDR3 DNA sequence: TGTGCCTGGAGTGTTCTGGGACAAAAGGGCTACACCTTC.

A single count supports this clone. The chain employs TRBV5-1 and TRBJ1-6; TRBD1 matches at 8 bases. The CDR3 extends over 15 amino acids. After removal of 4 bases from V and 7 bases from J, the junction contained 7 bases not matched to a gene. Germline CDR1 is SGHRS and CDR2 is YFSETQ. The CDR3 DNA is TGCGCCAGCAGCGGGGGACAGGCGCGAAATTCACCCCTCCACTTT. It yields the protein CASSGGQARNSPLHF.

This chain links TRBV5-1 with TRBJ2-1, with D perhaps matching TRBD2 (6 bases). Germline V gene lookup returns CDR1 SGHRS and CDR2 YFSETQ. V lost 0 bases and J 0 bases, leaving 10 bases between the germline ends. This CDR3 has 16 amino acids. CDR3: CASSLGGGSSYNEQFF. In DNA form, the CDR3 reads TGCGCCAGCAGCTTGGGTGGGGGGAGCTCCTACAATGAGCAGTTCTTC.

This clone was counted a single time. The chain couples TRBV19 to TRBJ2-1; TRBD2 is a possible D gene (5 bases). The V end was cut by 6 bases, the J end by 5 bases, with 23 bases between. The length of the CDR3 is 17 residues. Germline CDR1 is LNHDA and CDR2 is SQIVND (reference sequence). CDR3 loop: CASRLSLDLPSDNEQFF. As DNA, the CDR3 is TGTGCCAGTAGACTGTCACTAGACCTGCCGTCGGACAATGAGCAGTTCTTC.

This CDR3 is CASSMGGGQPQHF. The CDR3 nucleotides read TGTGCCAGTAGTATGGGTGGAGGTCAGCCCCAGCATTTT. This chain uses TRBV19 with TRBJ1-5; D not resolved. The CDR3 has 13 residues. Germline CDR1 reads LNHDA; CDR2 reads SQIVND (reference sequence). The V end lost 3 bases, the J end lost 6 bases, and 9 bases lay between the germline ends.

The chain recombines TRBV7-2 with TRBJ2-4; 8 nucleotides agree with TRBD2. CDR3 length: 14 residues. The germline CDR1 and CDR2 sequences are SGHTA and FQGNSA. Unmatched junction bases numbered 4, after V lost 0 bases and J lost 9 bases. The CDR3 DNA is TGTGCCAGCAGCTTAGCACAGGCGGGGGGCATTCAGTACTTC. This sequence encodes CASSLAQAGGIQYF.

The gene calls are TRBV10-3 and TRBJ1-1; no definite D call. Germline V CDR1 and CDR2: ENHRY, SYGVKD. The CDR3 is 13 amino acids. Trimming pared 6 bases from V and 1 base from J, leaving 9 bases between. Written as DNA, the CDR3 is TGTGCCATCAGGAGGACGGAGAACACTGAAGCTTTCTTT. This translates into CAIRRTENTEAFF.

The chain is built from TRBV25-1 and TRBJ2-7; a weak D match, TRBD1 (6 bases). The V gene lost 6 bases and the J gene lost 4 bases, with 13 bases spanning the gap. CDR1 is MGHDK, CDR2 SYGVNS, per germline. The CDR3 is 13 residues long. The CDR3 is CASSGTGSYEQYF. CDR3 coding DNA: TGTGCCAGCAGCGGAACAGGGTCTTACGAGCAGTACTTC.

The rearrangement uses TRBV10-3 and TRBJ2-7, with D perhaps matching TRBD1 (5 bases). This CDR3 is 14 amino acids long. Between the trimmed V and J ends, which lost 0 bases and 6 bases, there was a span of 12 bases. CDR1 and CDR2 from the germline V gene are ENHRY and SYGVKD. Here the CDR3 DNA reads TGTGCCATCAGTGAGTCGAGAGCAGGGCTCGAGCAGTACTTC. It specifies CAISESRAGLEQYF.

This chain joins TRBV4-2 and TRBJ1-4, with unresolved D. CDR1 and CDR2 from the germline V gene are LGHNA and YNFKEQ. Between the trimmed V and J ends, which lost 4 bases and 0 bases, there was a span of 9 bases. The CDR3 is 15 amino acids. Here the CDR3 DNA reads TGTGCCAGCAGCCCCCCCGAGTCAACTAATGAAAAACTGTTTTTT. This translates into CASSPPESTNEKLFF.

The chain links TRBV2 to TRBJ1-4; D is unresolved. The V end was cut by 0 bases, the J end by 8 bases, with 4 bases between. The CDR3 loop spans 12 amino acids. Germline values: CDR1 SNHLY, CDR2 FYNNEI. CDR3 loop: CASSEAPEKLFF. In nucleotides, the CDR3 is TGTGCCAGCAGTGAAGCTCCGGAAAAACTGTTTTTT.

This clone was recorded a few times. The chain recombines TRBV7-8 with TRBJ1-1, with a weak D call TRBD1 (5 bases). The germline V gene encodes CDR1 SGHVS and CDR2 FQNEAQ. The V end was cut by 0 bases, the J end by 3 bases, with 8 bases between. The length of the CDR3 is 14 residues. The chain's CDR3 is CASSLAGVDTEAFF. The CDR3 DNA follows: TGTGCCAGCAGCTTAGCAGGGGTTGACACTGAAGCTTTCTTT.

The CDR3 DNA follows: TGTGCCAGCAGCTCCCCCTGGGGGGGAAGGGTCTATGGCTACACCTTC. It specifies CASSSPWGGRVYGYTF. This sequence joins TRBV7-6 and TRBJ1-2, with a tentative D call TRBD1 (5 bases). Germline values: CDR1 SGHVS, CDR2 FNYEAQ. The CDR3 sequence is 16 residues long. V was clipped by 4 bases and J by 4 bases, with 19 bases between them.

The rearrangement joins TRBV6-5 to TRBJ1-2; TRBD1 matches 7 bases. In germline, CDR1 is MNHEY, CDR2 SVGAGI. This CDR3 comprises 14 residues. V was pared by 2 bases and J by 2 bases, with 2 bases of the junction left unmatched. CDR3 DNA sequence: TGTGCCAGCAGTTACGGGACAGCCAACTATGGCTACACCTTC. This sequence encodes CASSYGTANYGYTF.

The chain joins TRBV25-1 to TRBJ2-5; no reliable D call. The CDR3 is 13 amino acids. The V gene's germline CDR1 is MGHDK and CDR2 SYGVNS. V shed 3 bases and J shed 7 bases, with 12 bases lying between them. CDR3 amino acids: CASSEVPALTQYF. DNA of the CDR3: TGTGCCAGCAGTGAGGTTCCCGCCCTGACCCAGTACTTC.